Described below is a single T cell receptor beta chain sequence and its context. Antigen: not known. The data were produced by immunoSEQ multiplex PCR, yet TCRdb's version contains in-frame clones alone and is incomplete. The table shows more than 9,000 clones, with 70% to 90% occurring only once. The germline V and J ends were trimmed by 0 bases and 3 bases, with 12 bases remaining between them. The CDR3 runs 15 residues. Germline values: CDR1 SGHNT, CDR2 YYREEE (reference sequence). The data originate from a study of monozygotic twins with cystic fibrosis. Study-wide results and limits: V usage most resembled the co-twin in 13 of 16 pairs.

Sequencing was performed on blood. J is TRBJ1-1 and V is TRBV5-4; the D gene is possibly TRBD1 (5 bases). This clonotype originated in a man aged 18 to 29 with cystic fibrosis. In nucleotides, the CDR3 is TGTGCCAGCAGCTTGGACCCTGGGGCTTACACTGAAGCTTTCTTT. Protein sequence: CASSLDPGAYTEAFF.